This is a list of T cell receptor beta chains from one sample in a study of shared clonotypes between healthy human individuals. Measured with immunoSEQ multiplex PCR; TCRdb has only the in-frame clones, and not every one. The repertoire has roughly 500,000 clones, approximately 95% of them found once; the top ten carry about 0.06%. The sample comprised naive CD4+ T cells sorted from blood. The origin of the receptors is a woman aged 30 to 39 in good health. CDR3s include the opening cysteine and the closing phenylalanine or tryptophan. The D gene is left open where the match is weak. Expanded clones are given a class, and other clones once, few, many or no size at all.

TGTGCTAGTGGTTTGCCATGGACAGGGACCATGAGTGAAAAACTGTTTTTT,CASGLPWTGTMSEKLFF,TRBD1,TRBJ1-4,NA,TRBV12-5
TGTGCCAGCAGCGCCGGAGGAATGTACCAAGAGACCCAGTACTTC,CASSAGGMYQETQYF,NA,TRBJ2-5,NA,TRBV9
TGTGCCAGCAGTTACGAGGGCACAGATACGCAGTATTTT,CASSYEGTDTQYF,NA,TRBJ2-3,NA,TRBV6-5
TGCGCCAGCAGTCAATTCGATAGCGGGAGGATCCACAATGAGCAGTTCTTC,CASSQFDSGRIHNEQFF,TRBD2,TRBJ2-1,NA,TRBV23-1
TGTGCCTGGAGTGGTACTAGCGGGAGCTCCTACGAGCAGTACTTC,CAWSGTSGSSYEQYF,TRBD2,TRBJ2-7,NA,TRBV30
TGCGCCAGCATACGGGGGGACGAGCAGTACTTC,CASIRGDEQYF,TRBD2,TRBJ2-7,once,TRBV10-2
TGTGCCAGCAGCCTGACCTGGGGCTTGGGCTACGAGCAGTACTTC,CASSLTWGLGYEQYF,NA,TRBJ2-7,NA,TRBV7-8
TGTGCCAGCAGTTCTCTTCCCGGGACAGGGGTTGAAGCTTTCTTT,CASSSLPGTGVEAFF,TRBD1,TRBJ1-1,NA,TRBV28
TGTGCCACCCAGCGGGGCGAGGATTCACCCCTCCACTTT,CATQRGEDSPLHF,NA,TRBJ1-6,NA,TRBV6-6
TGTGCCATCAGTGAGTCTAATGGACGGGAAAACATTCAGTACTTC,CAISESNGRENIQYF,NA,TRBJ2-4,once,TRBV10-3
TGTGCCAGCTCACCTATGGACAGGGAACAGCAGTACTTC,CASSPMDREQQYF,TRBD1,TRBJ2-7,NA,TRBV18
TGTGCCAGCAGCCGATTCGGAGGGACAGGGGTACTCGAGCAGTACTTC,CASSRFGGTGVLEQYF,TRBD1,TRBJ2-7,NA,TRBV11-2
TGTGCCAGCAGCCCCCAGGGGGGCGAATATGGCTACACCTTC,CASSPQGGEYGYTF,NA,TRBJ1-2,NA,TRBV21-1
TGCGCCAGCAGCCAAGATGGTGGGACTGAAGCTTTCTTT,CASSQDGGTEAFF,NA,TRBJ1-1,NA,TRBV4-1
TGTGCCAGCAGCTCTCGGAAAACTAGCGGGAGGGCGTCGACCCAGTACTTC,CASSSRKTSGRASTQYF,TRBD2,TRBJ2-5,NA,TRBV11-2
TGTGCCAGCAGTGAACAACCTCCCGGACAGAACCTCTATGGCTACACCTTC,CASSEQPPGQNLYGYTF,NA,TRBJ1-2,NA,TRBV6-1
TGTGCCAGCAGTGCGATGAGGGGTATAAGCAATCAGCCCCAGCATTTT,CASSAMRGISNQPQHF,NA,TRBJ1-5,NA,TRBV6-1
TGCAGTGCTAGTACCCGCAGTGAGCAGTTCTTC,CSASTRSEQFF,NA,TRBJ2-1,NA,TRBV20-1
TGCAGTGCTTCACGCACAGATACGCAGTATTTT,CSASRTDTQYF,NA,TRBJ2-3,NA,TRBV20-1
TGTGCCAGCAGCCTTCAGGGGGCTGGAGAGCAGTACTTC,CASSLQGAGEQYF,TRBD1,TRBJ2-7,NA,TRBV11-2
TGTGCCAGTAGTATTGGCGGGTCTCTCCCGAACCCATCCCAAACTTTCTTT,CASSIGGSLPNPSQTFF,NA,TRBJ1-1,once,TRBV19
TGTGCCAGCACCTCCGGTGGGACCGGCTATGGCTACACCTTC,CASTSGGTGYGYTF,NA,TRBJ1-2,NA,TRBV5-4
TGTGCCAGTACGGAACAGGGGTACACAGATACGCAGTATTTT,CASTEQGYTDTQYF,TRBD1,TRBJ2-3,NA,TRBV19
TGTGCCAGCAGCTTAGGTCTGTCAGACCACACCGGGGAGCTGTTTTTT,CASSLGLSDHTGELFF,NA,TRBJ2-2,NA,TRBV7-9
TGTGCCAGCCGGAGGGGCCATCGAGTGGATGGCTACACCTTC,CASRRGHRVDGYTF,NA,TRBJ1-2,once,TRBV6-6